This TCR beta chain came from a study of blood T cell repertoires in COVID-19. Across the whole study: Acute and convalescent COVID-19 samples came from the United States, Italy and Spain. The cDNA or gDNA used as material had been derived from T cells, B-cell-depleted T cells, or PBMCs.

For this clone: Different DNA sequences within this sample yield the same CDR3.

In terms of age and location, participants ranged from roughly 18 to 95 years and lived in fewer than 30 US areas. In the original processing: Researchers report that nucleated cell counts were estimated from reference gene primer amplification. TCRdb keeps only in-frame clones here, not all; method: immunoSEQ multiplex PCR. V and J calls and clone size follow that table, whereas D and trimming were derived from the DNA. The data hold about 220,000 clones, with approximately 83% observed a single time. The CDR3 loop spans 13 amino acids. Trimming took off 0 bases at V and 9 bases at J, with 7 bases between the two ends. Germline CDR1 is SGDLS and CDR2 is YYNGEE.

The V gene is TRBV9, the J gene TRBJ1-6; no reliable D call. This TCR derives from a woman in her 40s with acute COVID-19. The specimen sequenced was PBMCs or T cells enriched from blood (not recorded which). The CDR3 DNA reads TGTGCCAGCAGCGTAGAAGTCGGTTCACCCCTCCACTTT. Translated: CASSVEVGSPLHF.